The T cell receptor (beta chain) under discussion was sequenced for a study of T cell repertoires in cytomegalovirus infection. As for the study in general: Recently described HLA-C-restricted plus well-studied HLA-B-restricted CMV epitopes were used.

One entry per CDR3 protein, called by TCRdb with MiXCR from the reads. The sample carries a few hundred thousand distinct CDR3 sequences, 25% to 30% recorded once. This CDR3 has 19 residues. In germline, CDR1 is SEHNR, CDR2 FQNEAQ (reference sequence). Trimming stripped 5 bases from V and 0 bases from J, with 20 bases between. This clonotype was found a few times. Its antigen is not identified. Material: cultured PBMCs, obtained from culture after CMV antigen stimulation. V is TRBV7-9 and J is TRBJ2-6, with D possibly matching TRBD2 (6 bases). This receptor was taken from a human donor in good health (CMV status not recorded). Some clones in this sample may be carry-over from other donors' samples. The CDR3: CASSGRSSGNLSGANVLTF. CDR3 coding DNA: TGTGCCAGCAGCGGGAGGAGTAGCGGCAACCTCTCTGGGGCCAACGTCCTGACTTTC.